This T cell receptor (beta chain) was retrieved from a study of T cell changes during pregnancy in multiple sclerosis. Sequencing was performed with immunoSEQ multiplex PCR; in TCRdb, only in-frame clones are kept and a portion is missing. This table has around 64,000 clones, about 94% appearing once. The CDR3 loop spans 13 amino acids. With 5 bases clipped from V and 5 bases from J, the junction kept 7 bases outside the gene matches. From germline, CDR1 is SGHKS and CDR2 YYEKEE (reference sequence). The receptor was isolated from a female donor with multiple sclerosis, enrolled in a pregnancy study. The source was CD8+ T cells from peripheral blood mononuclear cells, collected in the third trimester of pregnancy. The V call is TRBV5-5, the J call TRBJ2-7; the match to TRBD1 covers 7 bases. The CDR3 nucleotides are TGTGCCAGCAGTTTCGGGACAGCCAACGAGCAGTACTTC. It codes for CASSFGTANEQYF.